This entry features one TCR beta chain sequence. The data were obtained in a study of type 1 and type 2 diabetes patients. V gave up 3 bases and J gave up 9 bases, with 18 bases separating them. The CDR3 is 14 residues long. Genomic DNA was the PCR template. Amplification of the beta chain CDR3 used 30 forward and 13 reverse multiplex primers. TCRdb ran MiXCR on the multiplex PCR reads and lists one entry per CDR3 protein. The sample includes fewer than 350,000 distinct CDR3 sequences, 40% to 50% of them seen just once. Sequencing used peripheral blood mononuclear cells (PBMCs). This receptor was taken from a man younger than 30 with type 2 diabetes. The V and J genes are TRBV12-3 or TRBV12-4 and TRBJ2-7; D is uncertain. In nucleotides, the CDR3 is TGTGCCAGCAGTTTTGACTCCCTCCAGTTAGCGCAGTACTTC. Translated, it gives CASSFDSLQLAQYF.